The rows below give T cell receptor beta chains drawn from one sample of a study of blood T cells in healthy people across ages. TCRdb reprocessed the 5' RACE reads with MiXCR, giving one entry per CDR3 protein. This sample has roughly 900,000 distinct CDR3 sequences, with around 48% found just once. Material: blood. The receptors derive from a man aged 30-40 years in good health. CDR3s include the opening cysteine and the closing phenylalanine or tryptophan. D genes are given only for firm matches. Rows may omit the clone size; those that give it use once, few, many or a size class.

clone_size	d_call	v_call	j_call	cdr3_aa	cdr3_nt
few	-	TRBV6-5	TRBJ2-3	CASSYRGRGSTDTQYF	TGTGCCAGCAGTTACCGCGGACGGGGAAGCACAGATACGCAGTATTTT
-	-	TRBV4-3	TRBJ1-1	CASSQERGRDAFF	TGCGCCAGCAGCCAAGAGAGAGGTAGGGATGCTTTCTTT
many	TRBD2	TRBV20-1	TRBJ2-3	CSASMTSATDTQYF	TGCAGTGCTAGTATGACTAGCGCAACAGATACGCAGTATTTT
-	-	TRBV6-2/TRBV6-3	TRBJ1-1	CASSYSRPGWFESEAFF	TGTGCCAGCAGTTACAGTCGCCCAGGGTGGTTTGAGAGTGAAGCTTTCTTT
-	TRBD1	TRBV30	TRBJ1-3	CAWSRQGTGNTIYF	TGTGCCTGGAGCCGACAGGGGACTGGAAACACCATATATTTT
-	-	TRBV28	TRBJ2-7	CASTVPNPLYEQYF	TGTGCCAGCACCGTACCCAACCCTCTCTACGAGCAGTACTTC
many	-	TRBV5-6	TRBJ2-1	CASSLGWGSSSQGEQFF	TGTGCCAGCAGCTTGGGGTGGGGCAGTAGTTCACAAGGTGAGCAGTTCTTC
-	TRBD2	TRBV20-1	TRBJ2-3	CSASSSGGLGADTQYF	TGCAGTGCTAGCTCTAGCGGGGGCCTCGGGGCAGATACGCAGTATTTT
-	-	TRBV7-6	TRBJ2-6	CASSLESKQSGANVLTF	TGTGCCAGCAGCTTAGAGAGCAAGCAGTCTGGGGCCAACGTCCTGACTTTC
few	-	TRBV28	TRBJ2-7	CASSFGFGEQYF	TGTGCCAGCAGTTTCGGGTTCGGGGAGCAGTACTTC
few	-	TRBV7-2	TRBJ2-7	CASSLRSDLGTTGQYF	TGTGCCAGCAGCTTACGGTCGGATTTAGGTACTACGGGGCAGTACTTC
-	TRBD2	TRBV20-1	TRBJ2-5	CSAYRAGEGLETQYF	TGCAGTGCTTACCGAGCCGGGGAGGGGTTGGAGACCCAGTACTTC
-	-	TRBV29-1	TRBJ2-1	CSVEDGRRTYNEQFF	TGCAGCGTTGAAGACGGCCGAAGGACCTACAATGAGCAGTTCTTC
-	-	TRBV30	TRBJ1-6	CAWSVPGEGNSPLHF	TGTGCCTGGAGTGTACCCGGGGAGGGGAATTCACCCCTCCACTTT
-	-	TRBV12-3/TRBV12-4	TRBJ2-1	CASRTWNKQFF	TGTGCCAGCCGGACTTGGAATAAGCAGTTCTTC
few	TRBD2	TRBV4-1	TRBJ2-7	CASSQDAPPLAREQYF	TGCGCCAGCAGCCAAGATGCACCACCACTAGCGCGGGAGCAGTACTTC
-	-	TRBV4-1	TRBJ1-2	CASSQALQGTNYGYTF	TGCGCCAGCAGCCAAGCCTTGCAGGGGACTAACTATGGCTACACCTTC
-	-	TRBV7-2	TRBJ2-3	CASSLQSTRSSDTQYF	TGTGCCAGCAGCTTACAATCGACTAGGTCGTCAGATACGCAGTATTTT
-	-	TRBV5-6	TRBJ1-5	CASSLLQGDNQPQHF	TGTGCCAGCAGCTTGTTACAGGGCGACAATCAGCCCCAGCATTTT
-	-	TRBV6-1	TRBJ2-2	CASSVKQGPGELFF	TGTGCCAGCAGTGTGAAACAGGGTCCCGGGGAGCTGTTTTTT
-	-	TRBV18	TRBJ1-2	CASSPPSVGRGYTF	TGTGCCAGCTCACCACCTTCAGTAGGACGGGGCTACACCTTC
few	-	TRBV29-1	TRBJ2-1	CSLLVRAGNEQFF	TGCAGCCTCCTGGTGAGGGCGGGCAATGAGCAGTTCTTC
few	TRBD2	TRBV25-1	TRBJ2-7	CASSGGARGYEQYF	TGTGCCAGCTCCGGGGGGGCCAGGGGTTACGAGCAGTACTTC
few	-	TRBV5-1	TRBJ1-2	CASSNGREWGYTF	TGCGCCAGCAGCAATGGGAGGGAATGGGGCTACACCTTC
-	-	TRBV4-3	TRBJ2-1	CASSQHGRMVDEQFF	TGCGCCAGCAGCCAGCACGGACGTATGGTCGATGAGCAGTTCTTC
-	TRBD1	TRBV9	TRBJ1-1	CASSRGQPNTEAFF	TGTGCCAGCAGCCGGGGACAGCCCAACACTGAAGCTTTCTTT